Listed below are T cell receptor beta chains from one sample, sequenced in a study of sequential checkpoint blockade in melanoma. Sequenced by immunoSEQ multiplex PCR; TCRdb stores in-frame clones only, minus some. The data hold over 10,000 clones, with roughly 65% observed a single time. The sample was CD8+ T cells sorted from blood (inferred from file names), taken from a patient given nivolumab and ipilimumab in sequence. The receptor set was obtained from a human donor with melanoma. CDR3s include the opening cysteine and the closing phenylalanine or tryptophan. The D gene is left open where the match is weak. Some rows mark clone size as missing; the rest say once, few, many or name a class of expanded clone.

cdr3_nt: TGTGCCAGCACCTCACCGGACAGAAAGAACACTGAAGCTTTCTTT; cdr3_aa: CASTSPDRKNTEAFF; v_call: TRBV7-9; j_call: TRBJ1-1; d_call: NA; clone_size: few
cdr3_nt: TGTGCCAGCAGCTACACCACTAGCGGGGGGGTGACAGATACGCAGTATTTT; cdr3_aa: CASSYTTSGGVTDTQYF; v_call: TRBV7-8; j_call: TRBJ2-3; d_call: TRBD2; clone_size: NA
cdr3_nt: TGTGCCAGCAGTCAGGGACAGGGGGTCTCCTACGAGCAGTACTTC; cdr3_aa: CASSQGQGVSYEQYF; v_call: TRBV7-6; j_call: TRBJ2-7; d_call: TRBD1; clone_size: once
cdr3_nt: TGTGCCAGCAGCTTAGGGCAGGGAACAGATACGCAGTATTTT; cdr3_aa: CASSLGQGTDTQYF; v_call: TRBV7-2; j_call: TRBJ2-3; d_call: NA; clone_size: once
cdr3_nt: TGTGCCAGCAGCTTAGCGGTCGGGGGGGAAGGCACCGGGGAGCTGTTTTTT; cdr3_aa: CASSLAVGGEGTGELFF; v_call: TRBV7-6; j_call: TRBJ2-2; d_call: TRBD2; clone_size: NA
cdr3_nt: TGTGCCAGCAGTTCGGGTATTTACTACGAGCAGTACTTC; cdr3_aa: CASSSGIYYEQYF; v_call: TRBV6-6; j_call: TRBJ2-7; d_call: NA; clone_size: NA
cdr3_nt: TGTGCCAGCAGTTCCGGGGGGCTAGCGGGAAGATACAATGAGCAGTTCTTC; cdr3_aa: CASSSGGLAGRYNEQFF; v_call: TRBV27; j_call: TRBJ2-1; d_call: TRBD2; clone_size: NA
cdr3_nt: TGTGCCAGCAGCTATGATGGACTAGCGGGGGGGCAAGAGACCCAGTACTTC; cdr3_aa: CASSYDGLAGGQETQYF; v_call: TRBV5-6; j_call: TRBJ2-5; d_call: TRBD2; clone_size: NA
cdr3_nt: TGTGCCAGCAGCTTAGACTTCGTCCTCGGGGGGTCAGAGACCCAGTACTTC; cdr3_aa: CASSLDFVLGGSETQYF; v_call: TRBV7-2; j_call: TRBJ2-5; d_call: TRBD2; clone_size: few
cdr3_nt: TGTGCCAGCAGCTTAGGTAGCGGGGGACTTTACGAGCAGTACTTC; cdr3_aa: CASSLGSGGLYEQYF; v_call: TRBV7-2; j_call: TRBJ2-7; d_call: TRBD2; clone_size: few
cdr3_nt: TGTGCCAGCAGCTCGACTACACCAATTTATGAGCAGTTCTTC; cdr3_aa: CASSSTTPIYEQFF; v_call: TRBV7-9; j_call: TRBJ2-1; d_call: NA; clone_size: NA
cdr3_nt: TGTGCCACCAGCAGGGGGAGGGGCCCAAGGAGCGGGGAGCTGTTTTTT; cdr3_aa: CATSRGRGPRSGELFF; v_call: TRBV15; j_call: TRBJ2-2; d_call: TRBD2; clone_size: NA
cdr3_nt: TGTGCCAGCAGTGAAGGGTGGGGCGACACTGAAGCTTTCTTT; cdr3_aa: CASSEGWGDTEAFF; v_call: TRBV2; j_call: TRBJ1-1; d_call: NA; clone_size: NA
cdr3_nt: TGTGCCAGCAGCCCCAGACAGGGGTCTACCTACGAGCAGTACTTC; cdr3_aa: CASSPRQGSTYEQYF; v_call: TRBV5-6; j_call: TRBJ2-7; d_call: TRBD1; clone_size: few
cdr3_nt: TGTGCCAGCAGCCCAAGTCCTAGCGGGTTCAGCACAGATACGCAGTATTTT; cdr3_aa: CASSPSPSGFSTDTQYF; v_call: TRBV7-2; j_call: TRBJ2-3; d_call: TRBD2; clone_size: NA
cdr3_nt: TGTGCCAGCAGCTTAGGAGACAGGGGGCATGGCTACACCTTC; cdr3_aa: CASSLGDRGHGYTF; v_call: TRBV11-2; j_call: TRBJ1-2; d_call: TRBD1; clone_size: many
cdr3_nt: TGTGCCAGTAGTCCCCGTTGGGGGGCTAATGAAAAACTGTTTTTT; cdr3_aa: CASSPRWGANEKLFF; v_call: TRBV19; j_call: TRBJ1-4; d_call: NA; clone_size: NA
cdr3_nt: TGTGCCACCAGGTGGCGGGTTGGTGCGACAGGCGGGCAGTACTTC; cdr3_aa: CATRWRVGATGGQYF; v_call: TRBV6-5; j_call: TRBJ2-7; d_call: NA; clone_size: NA
cdr3_nt: TGTGCCAGCAGGACTCGGGGGGGGGTCTCTGGGGCCAACGTCCTGACTTTC; cdr3_aa: CASRTRGGVSGANVLTF; v_call: TRBV2; j_call: TRBJ2-6; d_call: TRBD2; clone_size: many
cdr3_nt: TGTGCCAGCAGCCTAACAGGGACCCCCTGGGAGCAGTACTTC; cdr3_aa: CASSLTGTPWEQYF; v_call: TRBV6-5; j_call: TRBJ2-7; d_call: NA; clone_size: NA
cdr3_nt: TGTGCCAGTAGTATCGGTCGGGGGGGCATGAACACTGAAGCTTTCTTT; cdr3_aa: CASSIGRGGMNTEAFF; v_call: TRBV19; j_call: TRBJ1-1; d_call: NA; clone_size: NA
cdr3_nt: TGTGCCAGCAGTAAAAGCGGGATCACAGATACGCAGTATTTT; cdr3_aa: CASSKSGITDTQYF; v_call: TRBV27; j_call: TRBJ2-3; d_call: TRBD2; clone_size: few
cdr3_nt: TGTGCCAGCTGTCCCCAGGGCTACGAGCAGTACTTC; cdr3_aa: CASCPQGYEQYF; v_call: TRBV28; j_call: TRBJ2-7; d_call: NA; clone_size: NA